This TCR beta chain was sequenced for a study of T cells after somatic rescue of genetic block. The repertoire was sequenced with immunoSEQ multiplex PCR; TCRdb's copy has only in-frame clones and lacks some. The sample yields about 68,000 clones, 85% to 95% seen once. V was trimmed by 1 base and J by 3 bases, leaving 13 bases between them. Per the germline V gene, CDR1 is SGHRS and CDR2 is YFSETQ. The CDR3 length is 15 residues. The chain recombines TRBV5-1 with TRBJ1-2; D remains ambiguous. The receptor comes from a middle-aged man. Sequences were obtained from peripheral blood mononuclear cells (PBMCs). CDR3 coding DNA: TGCGCCAGCAGCTTGTTTGCTGGCGCAGACTATGGCTACACCTTC. Protein: CASSLFAGADYGYTF.